Detailed here is one T cell receptor (beta chain). The entry originates in a study of blood T cell repertoires in COVID-19. Background on the study: Samples taken during acute and convalescent COVID-19 were collected in the United States, Italy and Spain. Nucleic acid was either cDNA or gDNA, and it came from T cells, B-cell-depleted T cells, or PBMCs.

Participants were aged about 18 to 100 years from more than 20 US areas. Cohorts were determined from participant-reported clinical history. Profiling relied on immunoSEQ multiplex PCR, and the TCRdb table lists in-frame clones only, not all of them. The sample has about 410,000 clones, about 92% seen once. The clonotype comes from a man between 18 and 35 years old who had recovered from COVID-19. Sequencing was carried out using PBMCs or T cells enriched from blood (not recorded which).

The CDR3 sequence is CASSQESGGQPQHF. CDR3 coding DNA: TGCGCCAGCAGCCAAGAATCGGGGGGGCAGCCCCAGCATTTT. This chain joins TRBV4-1 and TRBJ1-5, with D tentatively TRBD1 (5 bases). The CDR3 has 14 residues. V lost 0 bases and J lost 7, with 10 bases in between. The germline gives CDR1 MGHRA, CDR2 YSYEKL.